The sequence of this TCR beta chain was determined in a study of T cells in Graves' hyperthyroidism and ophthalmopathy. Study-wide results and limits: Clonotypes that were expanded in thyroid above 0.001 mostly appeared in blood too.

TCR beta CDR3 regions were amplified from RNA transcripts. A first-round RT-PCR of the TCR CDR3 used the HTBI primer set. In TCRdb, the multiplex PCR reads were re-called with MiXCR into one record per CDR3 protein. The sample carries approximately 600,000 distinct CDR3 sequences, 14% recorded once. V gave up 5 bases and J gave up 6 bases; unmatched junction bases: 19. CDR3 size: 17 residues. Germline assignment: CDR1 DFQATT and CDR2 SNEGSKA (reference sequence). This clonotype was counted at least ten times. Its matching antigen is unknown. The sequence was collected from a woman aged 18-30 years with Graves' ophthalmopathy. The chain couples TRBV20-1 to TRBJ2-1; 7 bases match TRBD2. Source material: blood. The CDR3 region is CSALPSLGEGRLNEQFF. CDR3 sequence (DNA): TGCAGTGCTCTGCCGTCTTTGGGGGAGGGCCGGCTCAATGAGCAGTTCTTC.